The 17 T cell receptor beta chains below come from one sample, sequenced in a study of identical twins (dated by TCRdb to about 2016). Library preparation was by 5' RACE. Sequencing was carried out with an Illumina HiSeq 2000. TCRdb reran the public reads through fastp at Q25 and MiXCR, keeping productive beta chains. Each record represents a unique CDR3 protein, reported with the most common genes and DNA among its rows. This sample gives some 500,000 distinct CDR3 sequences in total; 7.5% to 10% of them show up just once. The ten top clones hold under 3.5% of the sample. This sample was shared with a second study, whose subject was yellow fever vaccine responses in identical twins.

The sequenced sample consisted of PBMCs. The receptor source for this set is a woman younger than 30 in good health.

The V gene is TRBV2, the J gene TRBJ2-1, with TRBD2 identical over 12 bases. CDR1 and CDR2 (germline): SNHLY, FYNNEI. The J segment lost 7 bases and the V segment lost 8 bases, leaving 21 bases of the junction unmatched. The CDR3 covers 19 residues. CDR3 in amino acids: CASCSELPLTSGRGNEQFF. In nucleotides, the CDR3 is TGTGCCAGCTGTTCAGAACTCCCCCTGACTAGCGGGAGAGGTAATGAGCAGTTCTTC.

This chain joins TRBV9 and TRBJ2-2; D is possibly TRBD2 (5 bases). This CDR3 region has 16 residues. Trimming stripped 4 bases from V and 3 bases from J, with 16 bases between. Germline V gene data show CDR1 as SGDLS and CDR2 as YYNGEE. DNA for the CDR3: TGTGCCAGCAGCCTCCAGACTACCACACACACCGGGGAGCTGTTTTTT. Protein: CASSLQTTTHTGELFF.

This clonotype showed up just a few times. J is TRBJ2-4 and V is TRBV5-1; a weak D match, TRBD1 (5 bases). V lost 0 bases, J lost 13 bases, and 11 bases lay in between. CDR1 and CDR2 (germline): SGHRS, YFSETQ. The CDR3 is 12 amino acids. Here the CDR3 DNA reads TGCGCCAGCAGCTTGGTAGGGGCCCTCCAGTACTTC. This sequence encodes CASSLVGALQYF.

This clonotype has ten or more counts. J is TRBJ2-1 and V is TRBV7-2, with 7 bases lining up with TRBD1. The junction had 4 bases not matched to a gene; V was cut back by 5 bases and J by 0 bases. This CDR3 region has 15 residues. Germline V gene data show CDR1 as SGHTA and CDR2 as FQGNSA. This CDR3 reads CASSQDRTSYNEQFF. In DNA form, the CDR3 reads TGTGCCAGCAGCCAGGACAGGACCTCCTACAATGAGCAGTTCTTC.

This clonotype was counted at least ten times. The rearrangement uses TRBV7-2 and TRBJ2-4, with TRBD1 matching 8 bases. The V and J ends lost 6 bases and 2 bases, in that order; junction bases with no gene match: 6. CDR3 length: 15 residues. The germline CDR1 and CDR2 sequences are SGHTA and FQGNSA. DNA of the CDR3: TGTGCCAGCAGTGGGACAGGAATAACCAAAAACATTCAGTACTTC. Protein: CASSGTGITKNIQYF.

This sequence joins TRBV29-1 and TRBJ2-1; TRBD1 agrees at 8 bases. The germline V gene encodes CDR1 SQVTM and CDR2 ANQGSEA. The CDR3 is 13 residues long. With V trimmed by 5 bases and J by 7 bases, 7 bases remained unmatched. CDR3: CSVLGQGWNEQFF. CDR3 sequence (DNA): TGCAGCGTTCTTGGACAGGGTTGGAATGAGCAGTTCTTC.

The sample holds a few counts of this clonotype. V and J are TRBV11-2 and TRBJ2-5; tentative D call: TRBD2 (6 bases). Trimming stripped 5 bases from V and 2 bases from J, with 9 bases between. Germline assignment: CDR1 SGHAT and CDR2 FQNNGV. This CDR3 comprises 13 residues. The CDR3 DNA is TGTGCCAGCAGCACGGGGAGGCAAGAGACCCAGTACTTC. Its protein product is CASSTGRQETQYF.

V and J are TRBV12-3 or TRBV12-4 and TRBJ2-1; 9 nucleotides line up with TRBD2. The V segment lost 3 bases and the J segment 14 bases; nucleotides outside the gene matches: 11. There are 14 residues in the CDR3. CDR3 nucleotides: TGTGCCAGCAGTTTTGGTGCGGGAGGGCCGACGGAGTTCTTC. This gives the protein CASSFGAGGPTEFF.

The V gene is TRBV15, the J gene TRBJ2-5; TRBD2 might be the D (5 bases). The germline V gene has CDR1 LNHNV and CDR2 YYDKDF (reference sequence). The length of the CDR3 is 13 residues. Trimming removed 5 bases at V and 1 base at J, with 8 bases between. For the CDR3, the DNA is TGTGCCACCAGCCGACTATTCCAAGAGACCCAGTACTTC. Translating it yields CATSRLFQETQYF.

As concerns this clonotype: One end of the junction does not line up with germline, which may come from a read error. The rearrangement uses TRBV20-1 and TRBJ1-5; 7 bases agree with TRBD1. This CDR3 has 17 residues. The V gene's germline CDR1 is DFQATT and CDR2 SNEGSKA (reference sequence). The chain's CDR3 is CSARDGERTGVLQPQHF. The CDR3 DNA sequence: TGCAGCGCTAGAGATGGTGAGCGGACAGGCGTGCTTCAGCCCCAGCATTTT.

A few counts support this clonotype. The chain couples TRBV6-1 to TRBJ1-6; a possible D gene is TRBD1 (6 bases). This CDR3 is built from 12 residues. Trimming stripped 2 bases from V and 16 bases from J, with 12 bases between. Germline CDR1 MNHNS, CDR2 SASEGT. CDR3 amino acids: CASSEQLDRLHF. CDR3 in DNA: TGTGCCAGCAGTGAACAGTTGGACAGACTCCACTTT.

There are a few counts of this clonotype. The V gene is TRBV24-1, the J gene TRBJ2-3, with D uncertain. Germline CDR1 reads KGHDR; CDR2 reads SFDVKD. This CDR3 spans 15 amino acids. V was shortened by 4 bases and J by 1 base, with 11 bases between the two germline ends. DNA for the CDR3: TGTGCCACCAGTGAGGTGGGGTCGCGCACAGATACGCAGTATTTT. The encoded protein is CATSEVGSRTDTQYF.

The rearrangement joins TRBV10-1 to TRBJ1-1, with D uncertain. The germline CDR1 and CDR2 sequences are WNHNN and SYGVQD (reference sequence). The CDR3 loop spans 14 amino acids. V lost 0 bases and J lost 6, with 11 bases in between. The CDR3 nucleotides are TGCGCCAGCAGTGAGTCGGCCGAGCGACCTGAAGCTTTCTTT. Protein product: CASSESAERPEAFF.

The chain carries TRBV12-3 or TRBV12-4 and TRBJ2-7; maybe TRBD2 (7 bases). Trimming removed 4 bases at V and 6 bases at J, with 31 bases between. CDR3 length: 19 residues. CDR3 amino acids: CASSSGVERGGNSGREQYF. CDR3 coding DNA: TGTGCCAGCAGTTCTGGGGTTGAAAGGGGGGGAAATAGCGGTCGCGAGCAGTACTTC.

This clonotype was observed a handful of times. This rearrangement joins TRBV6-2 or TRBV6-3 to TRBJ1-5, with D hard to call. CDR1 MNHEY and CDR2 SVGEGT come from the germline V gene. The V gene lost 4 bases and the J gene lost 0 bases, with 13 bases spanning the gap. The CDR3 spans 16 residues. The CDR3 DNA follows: TGTGCCAGCAGTTCTAGTTCATCTTATAGCAATCAGCCCCAGCATTTT. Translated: CASSSSSSYSNQPQHF.

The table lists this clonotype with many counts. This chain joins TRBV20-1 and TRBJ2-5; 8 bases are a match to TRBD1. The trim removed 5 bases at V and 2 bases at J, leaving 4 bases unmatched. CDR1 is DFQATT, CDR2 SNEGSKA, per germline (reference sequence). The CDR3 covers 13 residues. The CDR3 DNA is TGCAGTGCTTCGGACAGGGAGCAAGAGACCCAGTACTTC. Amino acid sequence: CSASDREQETQYF.

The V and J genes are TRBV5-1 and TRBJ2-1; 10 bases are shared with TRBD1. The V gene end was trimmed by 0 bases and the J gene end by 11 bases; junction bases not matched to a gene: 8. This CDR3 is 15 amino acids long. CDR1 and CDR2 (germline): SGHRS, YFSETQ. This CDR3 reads CASSLEGTGAFQQFF. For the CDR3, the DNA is TGCGCCAGCAGCTTGGAGGGGACAGGGGCCTTTCAGCAGTTCTTC.